These T cell receptor beta chains were read from a single sample in a study of shared clonotypes between healthy human individuals. Repertoires were generated with immunoSEQ multiplex PCR, while TCRdb's copy carries only in-frame clones and drops some. The sample has about 800,000 clones, about 97% seen once. The specimen was naive CD8+ T cells sorted from blood. Source of these receptors: a man aged 30 to 39 in good health. The CDR3 runs from the conserved cysteine through the conserved F or W. The D gene is left open where the match is weak.

V gene	D gene	J gene	CDR3 DNA	CDR3 protein
TRBV18	TRBD1	TRBJ1-1	TGTGCCAGCTCTACGGACAGGGGCTACACTGAAGCTTTCTTT	CASSTDRGYTEAFF
TRBV5-5	TRBD1	TRBJ2-3	TGTGCCAGCAGCCCACGGACAGGGGGAAGCACAGATACGCAGTATTTT	CASSPRTGGSTDTQYF
TRBV5-1	TRBD1	TRBJ2-7	TGCGCCAGCAGCTTGGGACGGACAGGGGTTTCTTACGAGCAGTACTTC	CASSLGRTGVSYEQYF
TRBV7-3	-	TRBJ2-1	TGTGCCAGCAGCTTAACCGGGACCGAGCAGTTCTTC	CASSLTGTEQFF
TRBV7-6	TRBD2	TRBJ2-1	TGTGCCAGCAGCCCATCTAGCGGATCCTACAATGAGCAGTTCTTC	CASSPSSGSYNEQFF
TRBV7-5	-	TRBJ2-1	TGTGTCAGAAGCCTAGGGACTAGCGGGGTACTATTCAATCTACAGTACAGGTACAATGAGCAGTTCTTC	CVRSLGTSGVLFNLQYRYNEQFF
TRBV7-6	TRBD2	TRBJ2-1	TGTGCCAGCAGAGTCGGGACTAGCGGGATAGTGTCCTACAATGAGCAGTTCTTC	CASRVGTSGIVSYNEQFF
TRBV9	-	TRBJ2-3	TGTGCCAGCAGCGTAGATACGGCGGGACGTAATTTAGATACGCAGTATTTT	CASSVDTAGRNLDTQYF
TRBV5-1	-	TRBJ1-1	TGCGCCAGCAGCTTGGCTCTGGGCCTGAACACTGAAGCTTTCTTT	CASSLALGLNTEAFF
TRBV4-1	-	TRBJ1-1	TGCGCCAGCAGCCAAGAAGCTGGGGGCTACACTGAAGCTTTCTTT	CASSQEAGGYTEAFF
TRBV7-9	TRBD1	TRBJ1-5	TGTGCCAGCAGCTCTCCTTCGACAGGGGGCGGTCAGCCCCAGCATTTT	CASSSPSTGGGQPQHF
TRBV28	-	TRBJ2-3	TGTGCCAGCAGTAACAGGATAAGCACAGATACGCAGTATTTT	CASSNRISTDTQYF
TRBV9	TRBD2	TRBJ2-3	TGTGCCAGCAGCGCAACCATGGGACTAGCCGTGGATACGCAGTATTTT	CASSATMGLAVDTQYF
TRBV11-3	TRBD2	TRBJ2-1	TGTGCCAGCAGCTCCGTAGGGACTAGCGGGAGAGATGAGCAGTTCTTC	CASSSVGTSGRDEQFF
TRBV13	-	TRBJ2-1	TGTGCCAGCAGCTTCCGGGGGCAGGATGAGCAGTTCTTC	CASSFRGQDEQFF
TRBV6-5	-	TRBJ2-2	TGTGCCAGCAGTTACTCCGGGAGCCTCACCGGGGAGCTGTTTTTT	CASSYSGSLTGELFF
TRBV27	TRBD2	TRBJ2-7	TGTGCCAGCAGACCGGGACTAGCGGGAGACTACGAGCAGTACTTC	CASRPGLAGDYEQYF
TRBV29-1	-	TRBJ2-3	TGCAGCACCCCTGGGCTGGGAGATACGCAGTATTTT	CSTPGLGDTQYF
TRBV4-1	-	TRBJ2-7	TGCGCCAGCAGCCGATCCGGGTCCTACGAGCAGTACTTC	CASSRSGSYEQYF
TRBV11-2	-	TRBJ2-7	TGTGCCAGCAGCTCCCCTCAGGGGCTCTACTTTTACGAGCAGTACTTC	CASSSPQGLYFYEQYF
TRBV29-1	-	TRBJ2-7	TGCAGCGTTGTCAGGGGGGACGGTCCCTACGAGCAGTACTTC	CSVVRGDGPYEQYF
TRBV10-1	-	TRBJ2-1	TGCGCCAGCAGTGATGGGGACGAGCAGTTCTTC	CASSDGDEQFF
TRBV13	TRBD1	TRBJ2-7	TGTGCCAGCAGCTTATCTCCAGACAGGGGTCCTCACTACGAGCAGTACTTC	CASSLSPDRGPHYEQYF
TRBV27	TRBD1	TRBJ2-1	TGTGCCAGCAGTTCAAACAGGGGGAATGAGCAGTTCTTC	CASSSNRGNEQFF